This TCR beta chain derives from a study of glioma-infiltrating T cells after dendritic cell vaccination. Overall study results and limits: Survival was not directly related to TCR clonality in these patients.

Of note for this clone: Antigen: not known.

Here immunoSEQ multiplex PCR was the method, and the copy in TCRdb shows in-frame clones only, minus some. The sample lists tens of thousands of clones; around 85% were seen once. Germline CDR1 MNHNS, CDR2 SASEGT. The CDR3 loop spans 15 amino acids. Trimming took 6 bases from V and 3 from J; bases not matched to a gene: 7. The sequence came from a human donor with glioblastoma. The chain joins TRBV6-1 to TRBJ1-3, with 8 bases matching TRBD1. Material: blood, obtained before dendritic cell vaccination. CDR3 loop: CASRVDRVFGNTIYF. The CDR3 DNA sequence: TGTGCCAGCAGGGTGGACAGGGTGTTTGGAAACACCATATATTTT.